This T cell receptor beta chain was identified in a study of human T cells and chemical hapten exposure. Turning to the study itself: Patients, mostly women, had alopecia areata, alopecia totalis or alopecia universalis.

CDR1 is MDHEN and CDR2 is SYDVKM in the germline V gene. CDR3 length equals 15 residues. Trimming removed 2 bases at V and 4 bases at J, with 14 bases between. One entry per CDR3 protein, called by TCRdb with MiXCR from the RACE reads. The profile shows 95,000 to 150,000 distinct CDR3 sequences, 11% of them singletons. Described time point: patch test 3, about 24 weeks after DPC sensitization. Treatment noted: therapeutic diphenylcyclopropenone sensitization with weekly scalp DPC. Investigators collected blood before applying each patch test. The TCR was taken from a woman in her forties or fifties with alopecia areata. Some clones in this sample may be carry-over from other donors' samples. Sequencing was performed on whole blood, taken in connection with sensitization to the hapten diphenylcyclopropenone (DPC). The chain carries TRBV28 and TRBJ1-2; no clear D. The CDR3 DNA follows: TGTGCCAGCAGTTTAACCCACAGTGCTGTCTATGGCTACACCTTC. It specifies CASSLTHSAVYGYTF.